This T cell receptor (beta chain) was captured in a study of neurological immune-mediated disorders. Findings of the study overall: Phylogenetic grouping placed 18 of 34 multiple sclerosis patients' repertoires in one related-CDR3 cluster, a possible signature.

Unsorted libraries were generated from 2 million PBMCs. These cells had been stored in RNAlater at -80 C. With 10-nucleotide random UMIs included, cDNA was synthesized by 5'RACE. Using its own MiXCR run on the 5' RACE reads, TCRdb lists one record per CDR3 protein. Of roughly 46,000 distinct CDR3 sequences in the sample, about 2% were seen once. This clonotype is medium-sized (0.01 to 0.1%) within its sample. Its target is unknown. The germline V gene has CDR1 DFQATT and CDR2 SNEGSKA (reference sequence). Trimming took 5 bases from V and 7 from J; bases not matched to a gene: 6. This CDR3 region has 13 residues.

This chain joins TRBV20-1 and TRBJ2-7; 12 bases fit TRBD1. The sample taken for sequencing was PBMCs. The receptor was derived from a woman in her thirties or forties with multiple sclerosis. The CDR3 reads CSASGTGGAEQYF. CDR3 nucleotide sequence: TGCAGTGCTTCCGGGACAGGGGGCGCAGAGCAGTACTTC.